This TCR beta chain comes out of a study of shared clonotypes between healthy human individuals. As for the study in general: Three men and two women, aged 18 to 49, were donors.

The repertoire was sequenced with immunoSEQ multiplex PCR; TCRdb's copy has only in-frame clones and lacks some. The data show over 2,000,000 clones, around 95% seen once. Naive CD8 isolation took CD45RO-negative cells positively selected for CCR7 and excluded terminally differentiated effector memory CD45RA+ cells. Study observations and caveats: Rarefaction exposed incomplete sorted-subset sequencing despite large depth.

As concerns this clone: The antigen is not known.

Germline CDR1 is SQVTM and CDR2 is ANQGSEA. This CDR3 region has 13 residues. The germline V and J ends were trimmed by 4 bases and 2 bases, with 11 bases remaining between them. The source material was naive CD8+ T cells from PBMCs. The chain has TRBV29-1 and TRBJ2-5; D could derive from TRBD1 or TRBD2 (5 bases each). The sequence derives from a young man in good health. Some clones in this sample may be carry-over from other donors' samples. This chain's CDR3 is CSVAPGPQETQYF. CDR3 coding DNA: TGCAGCGTTGCCCCGGGACCTCAAGAGACCCAGTACTTC.